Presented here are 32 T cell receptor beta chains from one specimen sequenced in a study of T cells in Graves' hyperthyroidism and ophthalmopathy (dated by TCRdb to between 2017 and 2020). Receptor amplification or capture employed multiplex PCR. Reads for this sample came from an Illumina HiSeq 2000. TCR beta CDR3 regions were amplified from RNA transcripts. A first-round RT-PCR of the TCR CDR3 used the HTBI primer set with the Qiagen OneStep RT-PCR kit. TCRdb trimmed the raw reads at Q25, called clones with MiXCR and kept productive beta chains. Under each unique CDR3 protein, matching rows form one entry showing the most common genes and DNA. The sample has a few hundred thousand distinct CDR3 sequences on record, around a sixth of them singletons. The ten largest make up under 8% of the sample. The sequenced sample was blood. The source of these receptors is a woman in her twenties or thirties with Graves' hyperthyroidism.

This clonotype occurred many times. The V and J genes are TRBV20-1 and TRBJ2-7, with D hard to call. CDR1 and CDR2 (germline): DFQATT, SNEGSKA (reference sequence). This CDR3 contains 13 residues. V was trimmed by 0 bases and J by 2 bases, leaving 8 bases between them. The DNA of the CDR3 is TGCAGTGCTAGAGATCTACCGGCCTACGAGCAGTACTTC. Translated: CSARDLPAYEQYF.

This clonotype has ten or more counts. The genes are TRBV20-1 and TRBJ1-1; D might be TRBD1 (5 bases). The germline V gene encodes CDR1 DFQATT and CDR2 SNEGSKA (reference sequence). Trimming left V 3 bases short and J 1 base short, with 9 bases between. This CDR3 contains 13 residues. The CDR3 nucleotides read TGCAGTGCTAGCGACAGTCAGAACACTGAAGCTTTCTTT. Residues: CSASDSQNTEAFF.

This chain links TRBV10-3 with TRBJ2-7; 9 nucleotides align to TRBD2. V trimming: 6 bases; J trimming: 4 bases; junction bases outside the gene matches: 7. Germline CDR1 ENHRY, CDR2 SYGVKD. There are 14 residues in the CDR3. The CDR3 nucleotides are TGTGCCATCAGACTAGCTAGCGGGGTTTACGAGCAGTACTTC. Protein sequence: CAIRLASGVYEQYF.

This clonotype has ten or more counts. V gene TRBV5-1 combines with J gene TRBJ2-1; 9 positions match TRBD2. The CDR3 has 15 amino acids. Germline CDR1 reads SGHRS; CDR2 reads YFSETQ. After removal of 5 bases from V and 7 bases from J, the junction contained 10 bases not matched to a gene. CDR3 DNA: TGCGCCAGCAGAAATAGCGGGAGTGGAAGAAATGAGCAGTTCTTC. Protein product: CASRNSGSGRNEQFF.

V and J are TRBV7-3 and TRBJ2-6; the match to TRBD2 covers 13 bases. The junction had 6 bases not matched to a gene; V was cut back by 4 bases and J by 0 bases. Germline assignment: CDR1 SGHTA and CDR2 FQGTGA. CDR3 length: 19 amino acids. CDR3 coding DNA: TGTGCCAGCAGCTCCGGGGGACTAGCGGGATACTCTGGGGCCAACGTCCTGACTTTC. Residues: CASSSGGLAGYSGANVLTF.

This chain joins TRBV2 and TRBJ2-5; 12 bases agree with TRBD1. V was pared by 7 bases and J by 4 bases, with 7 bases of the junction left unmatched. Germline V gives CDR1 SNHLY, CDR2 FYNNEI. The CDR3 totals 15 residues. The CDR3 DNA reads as TGTGCCAGCACCGCCGGGACAGGGGGCCCAGAGACCCAGTACTTC. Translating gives CASTAGTGGPETQYF.

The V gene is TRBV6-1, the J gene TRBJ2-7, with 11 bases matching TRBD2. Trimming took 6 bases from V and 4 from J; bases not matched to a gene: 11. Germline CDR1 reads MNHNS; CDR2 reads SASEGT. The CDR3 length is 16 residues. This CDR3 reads CASSLGMGTSGYEQYF. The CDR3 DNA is TGTGCCAGCAGCCTGGGGATGGGGACTAGCGGATACGAGCAGTACTTC.

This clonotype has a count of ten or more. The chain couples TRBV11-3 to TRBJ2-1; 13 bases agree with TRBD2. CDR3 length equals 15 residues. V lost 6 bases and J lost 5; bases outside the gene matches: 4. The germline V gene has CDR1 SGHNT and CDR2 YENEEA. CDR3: CASSLTSGRNNEQFF. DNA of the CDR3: TGTGCCAGCAGTTTGACTAGCGGGAGGAACAATGAGCAGTTCTTC.

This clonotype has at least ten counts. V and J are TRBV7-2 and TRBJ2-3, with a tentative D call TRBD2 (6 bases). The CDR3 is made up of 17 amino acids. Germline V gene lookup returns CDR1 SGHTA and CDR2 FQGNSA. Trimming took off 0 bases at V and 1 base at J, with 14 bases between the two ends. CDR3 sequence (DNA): TGTGCCAGCAGCTTAGCGCCGCCTAGCGACCGCACAGATACGCAGTATTTT. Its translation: CASSLAPPSDRTDTQYF.

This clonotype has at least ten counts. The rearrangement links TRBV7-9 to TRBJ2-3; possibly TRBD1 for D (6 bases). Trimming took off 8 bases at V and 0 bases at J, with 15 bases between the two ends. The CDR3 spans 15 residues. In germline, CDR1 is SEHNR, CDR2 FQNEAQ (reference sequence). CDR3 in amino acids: CASEPQQGSTDTQYF. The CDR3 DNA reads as TGTGCCAGCGAACCGCAACAGGGAAGCACAGATACGCAGTATTTT.

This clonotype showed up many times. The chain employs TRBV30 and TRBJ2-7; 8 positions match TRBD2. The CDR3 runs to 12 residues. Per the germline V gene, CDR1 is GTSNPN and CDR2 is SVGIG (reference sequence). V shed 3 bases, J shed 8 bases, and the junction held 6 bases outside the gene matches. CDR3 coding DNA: TGTGCCTGGAGCATCGGGAGGGCCCAGCAGTACTTC. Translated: CAWSIGRAQQYF. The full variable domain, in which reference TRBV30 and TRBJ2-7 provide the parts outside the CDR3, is SQTIHQWPATLVQPVGSPLSLECTVEGTSNPNLYWYRQAAGRGLQLLFYSVGIGQISSEVPQNLSASRPQDRQFILSSKKLLLSDSGFYLCAWSIGRAQQYFGPGTRLTVT.

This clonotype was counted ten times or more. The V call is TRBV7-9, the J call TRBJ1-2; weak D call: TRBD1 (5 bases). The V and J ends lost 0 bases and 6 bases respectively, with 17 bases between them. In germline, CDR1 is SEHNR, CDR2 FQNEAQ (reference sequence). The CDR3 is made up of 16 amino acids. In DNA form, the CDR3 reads TGTGCCAGCAGCTTAGCGAGCGTAGGGACGGTGAATGGCTACACCTTC. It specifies CASSLASVGTVNGYTF.

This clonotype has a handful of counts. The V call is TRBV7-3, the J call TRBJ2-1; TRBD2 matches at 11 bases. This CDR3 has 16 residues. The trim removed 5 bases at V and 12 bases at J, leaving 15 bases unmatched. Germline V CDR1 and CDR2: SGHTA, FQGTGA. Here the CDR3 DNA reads TGTGCCAGCAGCCTCACCGCCGGACTAGCGGGCCCCTCGCAGTTCTTC. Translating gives CASSLTAGLAGPSQFF.

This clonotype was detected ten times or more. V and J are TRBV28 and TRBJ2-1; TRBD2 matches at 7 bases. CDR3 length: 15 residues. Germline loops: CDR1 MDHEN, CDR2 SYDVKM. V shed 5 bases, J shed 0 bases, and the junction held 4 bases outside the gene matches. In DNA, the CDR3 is TGTGCCAGCAGTCTAGGACTAGACTCCTACAATGAGCAGTTCTTC. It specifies CASSLGLDSYNEQFF. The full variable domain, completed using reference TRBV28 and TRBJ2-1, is DVKVTQSSRYLVKRTGEKVFLECVQDMDHENMFWYRQDPGLGLRLIYFSYDVKMKEKGDIPEGYSVSREKKERFSLILESASTNQTSMYLCASSLGLDSYNEQFFGPGTRLTVL.

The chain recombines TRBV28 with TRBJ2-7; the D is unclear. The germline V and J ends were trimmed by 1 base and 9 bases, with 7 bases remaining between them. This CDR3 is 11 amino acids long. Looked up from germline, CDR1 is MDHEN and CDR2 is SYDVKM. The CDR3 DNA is TGTGCCAGCAGTTTATCCGGCGGGCAGTACTTC. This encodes CASSLSGGQYF.

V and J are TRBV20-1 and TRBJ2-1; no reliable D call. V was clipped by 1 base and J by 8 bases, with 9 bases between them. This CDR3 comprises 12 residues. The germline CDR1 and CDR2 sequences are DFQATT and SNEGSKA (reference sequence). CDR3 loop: CSARGVVYEQFF. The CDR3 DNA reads TGCAGTGCTAGAGGAGTTGTCTATGAGCAGTTCTTC.

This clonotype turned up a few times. The CDR3 bases are TGTGCCACCGGACTAGCGGGAGGTACCGGGGAGCTGTTTTTT. Amino acids: CATGLAGGTGELFF. The chain recombines TRBV10-3 with TRBJ2-2, with 14 bases lining up with TRBD2. Trimming removed 10 bases from V and 5 bases from J; junction bases left unmatched: 3. The germline V gene has CDR1 ENHRY and CDR2 SYGVKD. CDR3 length: 14 residues.

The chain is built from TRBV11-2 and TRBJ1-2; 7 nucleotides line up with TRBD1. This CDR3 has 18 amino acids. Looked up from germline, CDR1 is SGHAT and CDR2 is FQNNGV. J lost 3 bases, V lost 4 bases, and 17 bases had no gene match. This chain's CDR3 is CASSWDSVWTQRYYGYTF. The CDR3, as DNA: TGTGCCAGCAGCTGGGACAGCGTCTGGACACAAAGATACTATGGCTACACCTTC.

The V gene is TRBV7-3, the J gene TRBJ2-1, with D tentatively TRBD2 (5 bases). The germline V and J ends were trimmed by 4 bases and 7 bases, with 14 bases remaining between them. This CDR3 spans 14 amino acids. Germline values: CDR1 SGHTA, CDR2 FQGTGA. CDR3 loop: CASSSPGFGNEQFF. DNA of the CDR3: TGTGCCAGCAGCTCTCCGGGGTTCGGGAATGAGCAGTTCTTC.

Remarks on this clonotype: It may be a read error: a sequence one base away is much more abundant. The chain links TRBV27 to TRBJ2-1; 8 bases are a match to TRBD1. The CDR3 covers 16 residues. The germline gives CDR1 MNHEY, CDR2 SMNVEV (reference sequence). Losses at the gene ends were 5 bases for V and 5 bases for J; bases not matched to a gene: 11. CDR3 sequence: CASSDPTGTGNNEQFF. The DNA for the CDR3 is TGTGCCAGCAGTGATCCAACCGGGACAGGAAACAATGAGCAGTTCTTC.

CDR3 amino acids: CSARTRTGNEQYF. DNA of the CDR3: TGCAGTGCTAGAACCCGGACGGGTAACGAGCAGTACTTC. The chain uses TRBV20-1 and TRBJ2-7; the D is unclear. The CDR3 contains 13 residues. V lost 2 bases to trimming and J lost 5 bases, with 13 bases between them. Germline values: CDR1 DFQATT, CDR2 SNEGSKA (reference sequence).

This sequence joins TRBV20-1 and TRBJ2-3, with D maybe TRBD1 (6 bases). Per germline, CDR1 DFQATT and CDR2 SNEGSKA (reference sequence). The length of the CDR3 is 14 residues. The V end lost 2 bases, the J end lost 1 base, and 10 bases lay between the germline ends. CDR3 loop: CSARPPGGTDTQYF. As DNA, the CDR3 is TGCAGTGCTAGACCACCAGGGGGCACAGATACGCAGTATTTT.

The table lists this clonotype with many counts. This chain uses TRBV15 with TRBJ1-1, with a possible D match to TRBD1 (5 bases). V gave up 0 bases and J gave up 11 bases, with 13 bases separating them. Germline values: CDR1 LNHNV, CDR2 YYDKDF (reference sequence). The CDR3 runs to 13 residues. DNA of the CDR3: TGTGCCACCAGCAGAGATCTCAACAGGAGGGCTTTCTTT. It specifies CATSRDLNRRAFF.

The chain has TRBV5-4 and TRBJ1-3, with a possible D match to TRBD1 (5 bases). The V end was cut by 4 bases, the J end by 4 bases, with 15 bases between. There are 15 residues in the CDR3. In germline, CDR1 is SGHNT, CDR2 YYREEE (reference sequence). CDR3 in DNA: TGTGCCAGCAGCCCACTTACATACAGGGGAAACACCATATATTTT. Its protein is CASSPLTYRGNTIYF. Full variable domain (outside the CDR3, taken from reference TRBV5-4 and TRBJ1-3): ETGVTQSPTHLIKTRGQQVTLRCSSQSGHNTVSWYQQALGQGPQFIFQYYREEENGRGNFPPRFSGLQFPNYSSELNVNALELDDSALYLCASSPLTYRGNTIYFGEGSWLTVV.

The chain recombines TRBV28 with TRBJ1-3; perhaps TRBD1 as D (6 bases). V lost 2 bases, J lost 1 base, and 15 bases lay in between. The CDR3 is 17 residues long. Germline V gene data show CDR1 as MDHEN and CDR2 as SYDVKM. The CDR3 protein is CASSLPISQGSGNTIYF. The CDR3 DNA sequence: TGTGCCAGCAGTTTACCAATTTCGCAGGGGTCTGGAAACACCATATATTTT.

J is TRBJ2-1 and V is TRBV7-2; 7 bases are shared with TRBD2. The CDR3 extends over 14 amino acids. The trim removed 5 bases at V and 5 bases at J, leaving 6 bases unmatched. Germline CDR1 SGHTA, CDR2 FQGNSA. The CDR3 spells CASSRSGTHNEQFF. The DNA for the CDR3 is TGTGCCAGCAGCCGGAGCGGGACTCACAATGAGCAGTTCTTC.

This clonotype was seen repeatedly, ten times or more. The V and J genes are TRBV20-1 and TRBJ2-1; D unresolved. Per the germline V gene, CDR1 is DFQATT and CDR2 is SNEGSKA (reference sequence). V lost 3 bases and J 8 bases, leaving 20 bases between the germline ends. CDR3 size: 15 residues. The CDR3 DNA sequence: TGCAGTGCTAGTTACCCATTTTCGGTGCGCGATGAGCAGTTCTTC. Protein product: CSASYPFSVRDEQFF.

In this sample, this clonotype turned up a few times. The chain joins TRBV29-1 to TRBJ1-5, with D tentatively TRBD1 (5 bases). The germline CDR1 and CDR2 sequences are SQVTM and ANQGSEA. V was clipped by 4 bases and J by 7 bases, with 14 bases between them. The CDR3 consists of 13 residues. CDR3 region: CSVGAGRGQPQHF. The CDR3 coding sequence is TGCAGCGTTGGGGCAGGGAGAGGGCAGCCCCAGCATTTT.

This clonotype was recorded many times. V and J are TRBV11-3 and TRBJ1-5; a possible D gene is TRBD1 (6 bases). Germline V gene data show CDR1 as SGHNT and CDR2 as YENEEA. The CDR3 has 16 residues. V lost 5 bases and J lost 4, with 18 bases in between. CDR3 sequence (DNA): TGTGCCAGCAGCCTGTACAGGGCACGGGGAAATCAGCCCCAGCATTTT. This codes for CASSLYRARGNQPQHF. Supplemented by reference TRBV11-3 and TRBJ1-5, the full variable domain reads EAGVVQSPRYKIIEKKQPVAFWCNPISGHNTLYWYLQNLGQGPELLIRYENEEAVDDSQLPKDRFSAERLKGVDSTLKIQPAELGDSAVYLCASSLYRARGNQPQHFGDGTRLSIL.

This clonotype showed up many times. CDR3: CASSIVSGNQPQHF. DNA of the CDR3: TGTGCCAGTAGTATAGTGTCGGGCAATCAGCCCCAGCATTTT. The rearrangement uses TRBV19 and TRBJ1-5; D is unclear. This CDR3 region has 14 residues. Looked up from germline, CDR1 is LNHDA and CDR2 is SQIVND (reference sequence). Trimming left V 1 base short and J 2 bases short, with 6 bases between.

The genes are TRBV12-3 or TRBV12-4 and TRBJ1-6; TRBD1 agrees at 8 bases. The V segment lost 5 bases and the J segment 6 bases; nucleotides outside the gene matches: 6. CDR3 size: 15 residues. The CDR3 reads CASSDDRGGNSPLHF. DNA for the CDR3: TGTGCCAGCAGTGACGACAGGGGAGGTAATTCACCCCTCCACTTT.

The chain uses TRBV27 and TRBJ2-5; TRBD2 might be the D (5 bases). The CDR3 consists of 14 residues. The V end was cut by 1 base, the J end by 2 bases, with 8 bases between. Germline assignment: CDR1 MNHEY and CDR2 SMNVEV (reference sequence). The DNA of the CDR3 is TGTGCCAGCAGTTTATTGGGAGATCAAGAGACCCAGTACTTC. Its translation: CASSLLGDQETQYF.